This T cell receptor (beta chain) stems from a study of blood T cells in healthy people across ages. The second PCR ran about 6 to 12 cycles with a sample-barcoded 5' primer and J-beta primers. Researchers report that a template-switch adaptor with 12 random nucleotides tagged each cDNA molecule. MiXCR, applied by TCRdb to the 5' RACE reads, yields one record per CDR3 protein. Of almost 800,000 distinct CDR3 sequences listed, 58% are singletons. This CDR3 has 13 amino acids. The V gene's germline CDR1 is SGHTA and CDR2 FQGNSA. V lost 3 bases to trimming and J lost 4 bases, with 7 bases between them. This clonotype was observed a few times.

This chain connects TRBV7-2 to TRBJ2-4; TRBD2 might be the D (6 bases). The sample was blood. The clonotype was recovered from a man aged 30 to 45 in good health. The CDR3 region is CASSFGGKNIQYF. The CDR3 DNA is TGTGCCAGCAGCTTTGGGGGGAAAAACATTCAGTACTTC. The entire variable domain, with the rest obtained from reference TRBV7-2 and TRBJ2-4, is as follows: GAGVSQSPSNKVTEKGKDVELRCDPISGHTALYWYRQSLGQGLEFLIYFQGNSAPDKSGLPSDRFSAERTGGSVSTLTIQRTQQEDSAVYLCASSFGGKNIQYFGAGTRLSVL.